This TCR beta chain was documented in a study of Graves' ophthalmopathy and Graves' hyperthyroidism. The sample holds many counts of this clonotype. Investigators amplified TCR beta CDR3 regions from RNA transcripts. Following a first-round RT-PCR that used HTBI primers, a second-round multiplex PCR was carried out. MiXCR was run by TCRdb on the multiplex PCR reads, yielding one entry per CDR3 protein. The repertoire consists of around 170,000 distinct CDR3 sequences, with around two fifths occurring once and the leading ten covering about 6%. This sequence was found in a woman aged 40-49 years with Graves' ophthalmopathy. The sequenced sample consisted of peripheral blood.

This CDR3 reads CASSYIMNTEAFF. CDR3 nucleotides: TGTGCCAGCAGTTACATCATGAACACTGAAGCTTTCTTT. This chain connects TRBV12-3 or TRBV12-4 to TRBJ1-1; D gene unclear. Between the trimmed V and J ends, which lost 4 bases and 0 bases, there was a span of 6 bases. This CDR3 contains 13 residues.